A single TCR beta chain is shown here with its context. The record originates from a study of blood T cell repertoires in COVID-19. Study at large: Sample material is recorded as cDNA or gDNA derived from T cells, B-cell-depleted T cells, or PBMCs.

The length of the CDR3 is 15 residues. The V gene's germline CDR1 is LNHNV and CDR2 YYDKDF (reference sequence). Trimming removed 2 bases at V and 4 bases at J, with 14 bases between. In the authors' workflow: Cell counts per sample came from amplifying reference gene primers. Only in-frame clones appear in the TCRdb table, and some are missing; sequencing was by immunoSEQ multiplex PCR. V, J and clone size were drawn from that table, and D and trimming were deduced from the DNA. The table lists under 95,000 clones, around 85% of them singletons. Enrolled during active infection, Seattle patients were then followed longitudinally.

The source of this sequence is a woman aged 80 or older with COVID-19, enrolled during active disease. The chain employs TRBV15 and TRBJ2-5; D is possibly TRBD2 (7 bases). What was sequenced was peripheral blood. CDR3 DNA: TGTGCCACCAGCAGAATCGGGGGGCTCGGAGAGACCCAGTACTTC. Translation: CATSRIGGLGETQYF.